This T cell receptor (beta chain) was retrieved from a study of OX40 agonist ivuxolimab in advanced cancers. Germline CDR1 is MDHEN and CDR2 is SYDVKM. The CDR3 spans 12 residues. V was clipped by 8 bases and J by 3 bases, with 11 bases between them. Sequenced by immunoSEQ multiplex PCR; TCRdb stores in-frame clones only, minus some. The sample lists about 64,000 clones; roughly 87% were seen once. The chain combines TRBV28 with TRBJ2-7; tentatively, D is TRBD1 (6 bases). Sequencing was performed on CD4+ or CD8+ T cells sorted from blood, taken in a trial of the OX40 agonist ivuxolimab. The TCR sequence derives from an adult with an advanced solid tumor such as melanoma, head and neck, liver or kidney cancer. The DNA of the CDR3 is TGTGCCAGCTTTACACAGGGCTACGAGCAGTACTTC. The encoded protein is CASFTQGYEQYF.